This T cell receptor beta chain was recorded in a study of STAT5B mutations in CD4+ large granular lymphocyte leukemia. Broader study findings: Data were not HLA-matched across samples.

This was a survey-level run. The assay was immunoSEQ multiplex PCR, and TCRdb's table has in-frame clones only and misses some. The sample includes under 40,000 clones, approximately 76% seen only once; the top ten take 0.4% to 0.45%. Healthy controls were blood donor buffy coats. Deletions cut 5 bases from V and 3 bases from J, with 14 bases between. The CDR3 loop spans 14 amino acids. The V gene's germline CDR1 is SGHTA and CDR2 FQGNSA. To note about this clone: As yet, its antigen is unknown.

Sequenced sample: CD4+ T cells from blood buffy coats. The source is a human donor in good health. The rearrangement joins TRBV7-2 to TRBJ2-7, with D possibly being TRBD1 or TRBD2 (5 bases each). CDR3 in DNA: TGTGCCAGCAGCCTACCGGGACCCCTCTACGAGCAGTACTTC. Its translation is CASSLPGPLYEQYF.